Reported below is one T cell receptor beta chain. This clone has more than one count but fewer than ten. What this receptor recognizes is not known. No qualities accompany the bases; no much larger clone lies one base away. The data belong to a study of cytomegalovirus exposure and HLA in healthy donors (dated by TCRdb to the late 2010s). In the study overall: An earlier analysis of a few hundred of the donors reported roughly 300 Gb of sequence data and about 120 million unique TCR beta sequences obtained from around 180 million T cells. An early release covering roughly 600 HLA-typed donors comprised about 320 gigabases of sequencing data and approximately 85 million unique TCR sequences. Of the 300 to 400 genotyped donors, about 84% fell in the genetic ancestry cluster associated with self-reported Caucasian donors. The study aimed to test whether signatures of past pathogen exposure could be identified by cataloging public T cell receptors. The study profiled the T cell repertoires of hundreds of subjects by immunosequencing and related them to cytomegalovirus serostatus. A separate validation cohort of roughly 130 different subjects was used in addition to the approximately 700-subject first cohort. High-throughput TCR immunosequencing, statistical association of individual TCRs with disease status, and machine learning were combined to predict cytomegalovirus infection status. A later analysis re-analyzed previously published TCR beta repertoires from roughly 600 donors and added high-resolution HLA genotyping to study TCR occurrence patterns. The later analysis used no new phenotypic data to find candidate immune exposures, relying instead on TCR beta sequences and their occurrence across donors. To decide whether each TCR beta V gene segment behaved as functional or pseudogenic, an earlier analysis of some 600 of the donors relied on high-throughput TCR beta sequencing. Donor age, sex, ethnicity and CMV serostatus were compiled alongside the repertoire data. A later genetic analysis took genome-wide SNP genotypes for about 65% of the 666 donors and used that subset as a discovery cohort. All discovery cohort repertoires had been generated on a single sequencing platform. Both class I and class II loci were covered by HLA typing, at four-digit resolution. Typing coverage differed by locus: A, B, C, DRB1 and DQB1 were typed in roughly 620-630 donors, DQA1 in approximately 520, DPA1 in 606, and DPB1 in 450 to 480. Four to six DR-DQ haplotypes were handled as single units for association and clustering because linkage in the cohort was strong. Among 300 to 450 genotyped donors of the cohort, an average of about 240,000 unique TCR beta nucleotide sequences were sequenced per donor, roughly 20% of them non-productive.

The protocol used for the library was the immunoSEQ multiplex PCR assay. For the multiplex PCR, a mixture combining 60 forward primers for TCR Vbeta segments and 13 reverse primers for TCR Jbeta segments was used. The CDR3 region of rearranged TCR beta genes was amplified from genomic DNA with a multiplex PCR assay. Amplified TCR beta libraries were sequenced as 87-base-pair reads on the Illumina HiSeq System. As for the original processing: In a later analysis, tens of millions of unique TCR beta chains were counted across the roughly 700 repertoires, and about 9.9 million of these chains were shared by at least two donors. To remove PCR and sequencing errors, raw reads were error-corrected and collapsed into unique sequences using a nearest-neighbor algorithm that merged closely related sequences. To assign V, D and J gene segments, CDR3 sequences were aligned to IMGT reference sequences. For a sequence to be retained, a match of at least six nucleotides was required to both a V gene segment and a J gene segment. A rearrangement was called productive if the CDR3 had no stop codons and remained in frame with V and J, and every other rearrangement was called non-productive. CDR3 was defined according to IMGT convention as the region running from the second conserved V-encoded cysteine to the conserved J-encoded phenylalanine. Sequences without an unambiguous match to a single V gene segment were excluded from the earlier analysis of about 640 of the donors. An earlier analysis of approximately 590 of the donors classified V segments as functional when productive rearrangements were above 56.7% and as segregating when the standard deviation between donors was above 5%. A statistical classification framework was developed to diagnose cytomegalovirus status using the catalog of TCR beta chain sequences. In a later analysis, TCR nucleotide sequences were compared against IMGT/GENE-DB human TR gene sequences so that V and J genes could be assigned. Using the TCRdist pipeline, a later analysis assigned CDR3 sequences along with most-parsimonious VDJ recombination scenarios. In a later analysis, every TCR beta chain was defined by the combination of its CDR3 amino acid sequence and its V-gene family, and reads without a unique V-gene family were dropped. As a way to deal with suspected cross-contamination and a sequencing artifact, a later analysis dropped 500 to 700 nucleotide sequences that were highly shared and had low generation probability. In a later analysis, a clonal expansion index was calculated for each public chain from normalized within-repertoire ranks of inferred template counts. In a later analysis, generation probabilities were computed with a VDJ recombination model fitted to out-of-frame rearrangements, and the resulting probabilities were checked against IGoR. A later analysis scored TCR-TCR, TCR-HLA and TCR-CMV co-occurrence with hypergeometric tests, applying a repertoire-size bias correction to TCR pairs. In a later analysis, false discovery rates were estimated by permuting HLA or CMV assignments 20 times. In a later analysis, co-occurring TCRs were grouped with DBSCAN, and TCRdist sequence similarity was added when clustering was performed within HLA-allele-positive subsets. Repertoires with fewer than 30,000 or more than 120,000 public chains were left out of co-occurrence clustering, as were several repertoires with anomalous nucleotide sharing. The immuneACCESS repertoire file appears here via TCRdb, limited to in-frame rearrangements. These files lack a portion of the clones; in checked studies, under half of the deficit traces to unresolved V genes, and the cause of the others is not known. V, J and clone size were drawn from that table, and D and trimming were deduced from the DNA. This sample has 130,000 or so clones in its table, and over 65% of those were observed once. The leading ten clones occupy around 4.5% of the sample.

The cohort was made up of 500 to 800 healthy bone marrow donors. Cohort members were all nominally healthy when sampled, although unrecorded immune exposures were likely present. The donor tested CMV seropositive, placing the donor among the 289 seropositive members of the cohort. Each donor provided a peripheral blood sample, and peripheral blood mononuclear cells were used for TCR beta sequencing. The Qiagen DNeasy Blood Extraction Kit was used to extract genomic DNA from the blood cell samples. What the work shows at the level of the full study, not this receptor alone: The classifier was reported to diagnose cytomegalovirus status with high specificity and sensitivity in both the original and validation cohorts. A later analysis found that TCR association rates varied across HLA loci, with DRB1 alleles showing the most associated TCRs and HLA-C alleles the fewest. In the study, 150 to 200 TCR beta chains were listed as associated with cytomegalovirus. In a later analysis, several top co-occurrence clusters were reported to appear linked to parvovirus B19, influenza, CMV and Epstein-Barr virus. Correlated functional status among segregating V segments might reflect linkage disequilibrium, but an unknown experimental factor could not be ruled out. Compared with the 666-donor mean, donors in an Asian-associated ancestry cluster had fewer N-insertions in productive TCRs, according to a later genetic analysis. The presence/absence analyses assumed that sequencing depth was roughly uniform across donors, and that assumption may not be true. The cohort was sequenced for TCR beta chains only, and without alpha or paired-chain data the features that could be detected were limited. While some public TCRs were present in many individuals, most TCR sequences turned up only very rarely across donors. Because HLA typing was unavailable for some donors at each locus, only the typed subset was used in association tests. A cluster of highly shared sequence variants was judged likely to be a technical artifact of the sequencing pipeline. Most CMV-associated TCR beta chains appeared to be HLA-restricted in a later analysis, and the HLA associations seemed to be driven largely by CMV exposure. Some IMGT-functional V segments, including TRBV6-2 and TRBV6-3, could not be told apart with the 87-base-pair reads, so those segments were excluded. At a false discovery rate of 0.05, a later analysis linked under 20,000 TCR beta sequences to specific HLA alleles. Immune exposure information for the cohort was limited to CMV serostatus. An earlier analysis of approximately 590 of the donors showed that most TCR beta V segments appeared in productive rearrangements either about 87% or about 30% of the time, which broadly matched IMGT annotations. A further reported finding was that TCR beta sequences accurately predicted the HLA-A and HLA-B alleles for most subjects in the first cohort. Roughly 17 rarely observed V segments, including chromosome 9 orphons, were excluded from the earlier analysis of 550 to 700 of the donors because counts were too low. A later genetic analysis associated a missense DCLRE1C variant with V-gene and J-gene trimming of TCR beta chains, and an independent cohort replicated the association. The authors suggested that the approach could potentially be extended to other disease states and immunological phenotypes. Assigning TCR associations to individual alleles was difficult when HLA alleles, especially DR and DQ, strongly co-occurred. In a later analysis, HLA-associated TCR beta chains were found to be more clonally expanded and to have lower generation probabilities than equally common non-associated chains. In vitro tests confirmed that three of the cytomegalovirus-associated TCR beta chains recognize cytomegalovirus antigens.

Its CDR3 holds 15 amino acids, cysteine through phenylalanine. The sequence is cut down to CDR3 DNA, 45 bases in frame from base 1. For CDR1 and CDR2, the germline V gene lists SGHDN and FVKESK. V lost 3 bases and J lost 9 bases, and the count of bases not matched to a germline gene is 10. The TCR was taken from a man between 18 and 29 years old in good health and CMV-seropositive. The sample comprised PBMCs. The chain is made from TRBV14 and TRBJ2-1, with TRBD1 identical over 8 junction bases. The DNA sequence is given as TGTGCCAGCAGCCACCGAAGACAGGGGAACACTGAGCAGTTCTTC. Protein translation: CASSHRRQGNTEQFF.